Here is one T cell receptor (beta chain) with its context. Original analysis: Nucleated cell counts were estimated from reference gene primer amplification. Data came from immunoSEQ multiplex PCR; TCRdb stores just in-frame clones and leaves some out. V and J calls and clone size are as listed in that table; D and trimming were resolved from the DNA. The table records under 150,000 clones, around 89% of them present only once. This sample was taken from a study of blood T cell repertoires in COVID-19. Across the whole study: Acute and convalescent COVID-19 samples came from the United States, Italy and Spain. PBMCs, B-cell-depleted T cells, or T cells provided the cDNA or gDNA that made up the material.

The CDR3 totals 17 residues. With 1 base removed from V and 0 bases from J, the gap between germline ends came to 10 bases. Germline assignment: CDR1 MNHEY and CDR2 SMNVEV (reference sequence). Sequenced input: peripheral blood. This clonotype was obtained from a human donor in a cohort sampled during active COVID-19. This chain connects TRBV27 to TRBJ1-6, with D uncertain. The CDR3 nucleotides are TGTGCCAGCAGTTTATATTACAGAGACTCCTATAATTCACCCCTCCACTTT. Amino acid sequence: CASSLYYRDSYNSPLHF.